This TCR beta chain was captured by sequencing in a study of T cell repertoires in cytomegalovirus infection. Study-wide results and limits: HLA-C-restricted CMV-specific TCR beta clonotypes were dominant in the ex vivo response.

V was pared by 8 bases and J by 5 bases, with 21 bases between. CDR3 length: 15 residues. The germline V gene encodes CDR1 SGHVS and CDR2 FNYEAQ. TCRdb reprocessed the reads with MiXCR, giving one entry per CDR3 protein. Of 140,000 to 150,000 distinct CDR3 sequences in the sample, approximately 30% are singletons; the top ten hold about 56%. A note on this clonotype: Its antigen is not known.

The genes are TRBV7-6 and TRBJ1-1, with D possibly TRBD1 on 5 matching bases. Material: CD8+ T cells from cultured PBMCs, obtained from culture after CMV antigen stimulation. The origin of this receptor is a human donor in good health (CMV status not recorded). Some clones in this sample may be carry-over from other donors' samples. CDR3 residues: CASSHPGAEYTEAFF. Written as DNA, the CDR3 is TGTGCCAGCTCCCACCCCGGGGCTGAGTATACTGAAGCTTTCTTT.